Presented here are 5 T cell receptor beta chains from one specimen sequenced in a study of CD8+ T cells in alopecia areata. RNA was isolated and reverse transcribed to cDNA, the sequencing template. TCRdb's table, derived via immunoSEQ multiplex PCR, lists solely in-frame clones and lacks some. The table includes 180,000 or so clones, over 55% detected once. The specimen comprised CD4+ T cells sorted from blood, sampled at week 0. The receptors come from a human donor with alopecia areata.

The chain couples TRBV18 to TRBJ1-5; possibly TRBD1 for D (5 bases). Looked up from germline, CDR1 is KGHSH and CDR2 is LQKENI. This CDR3 contains 15 residues. V was cut by 2 bases and J by 6 bases, with 14 bases left in between. The CDR3 is CASSPMRGVVQPQHF. In DNA form, the CDR3 reads TGTGCCAGCTCACCAATGAGGGGAGTGGTTCAGCCCCAGCATTTT.

This clone came up once. This chain uses TRBV7-9 with TRBJ2-1; 9 bases match TRBD2. The V segment lost 6 bases and the J segment 10 bases; nucleotides outside the gene matches: 10. Germline loops: CDR1 SEHNR, CDR2 FQNEAQ (reference sequence). CDR3 length equals 14 residues. This CDR3 reads CASSLSSGTQEQFF. The CDR3, as DNA: TGTGCCAGCAGTCTATCTAGCGGGACCCAAGAGCAGTTCTTC.

This clone was observed once. This sequence joins TRBV7-9 and TRBJ2-1, with TRBD2 matching over 11 bases. After removal of 4 bases from V and 5 bases from J, the junction contained 4 bases not matched to a gene. The CDR3 has 15 amino acids. Germline V CDR1 and CDR2: SEHNR, FQNEAQ (reference sequence). Written as DNA, the CDR3 is TGTGCCAGCAGCTGGGGACTAGCGGTAAACAATGAGCAGTTCTTC. It yields the protein CASSWGLAVNNEQFF.

V is TRBV15 and J is TRBJ1-2, with 10 positions matching TRBD1. J gave up 6 bases and V 2 bases, and 6 bases lay outside the gene matches. Germline V CDR1 and CDR2: LNHNV, YYDKDF (reference sequence). The CDR3 contains 15 residues. The CDR3 spells CATSRLTGTGDGYTF. The CDR3 region has the DNA TGTGCCACCAGCAGACTAACCGGGACAGGGGATGGCTACACCTTC.

This clone was counted between two and nine times. The V gene is TRBV29-1, the J gene TRBJ2-3; tentative D call: TRBD1 (5 bases). V was clipped by 7 bases and J by 1 base, with 12 bases between them. The CDR3 covers 13 residues. CDR1 is SQVTM and CDR2 is ANQGSEA in the germline V gene. The CDR3 bases are TGCAGCGCATGGGGCAGGGGCACAGATACGCAGTATTTT. This gives the protein CSAWGRGTDTQYF.